A selection of T cell receptor beta chains follows, all from one sample in a study of siplizumab effects on memory and regulatory T cells. The protocol was immunoSEQ multiplex PCR, while the TCRdb copy is restricted to in-frame clones and leaves out a portion. The table lists more than 90,000 clones, roughly 91% of them singletons. Source material: non-Treg CD4+ T cells sorted from blood. Receptors originate from a human donor in good health. Each CDR3 is given with its conserved first and last residue. The D gene is left open where the match is weak. Only some rows state a clone size, as once, few, many or a class for expanded clones.

v_gene	len	abundance	d_gene	j_gene	CDR3aa	CDR3nt
TRBV11-2	15	NA	NA	TRBJ2-5	CASSLALGGWETQYF	TGTGCCAGCAGCTTAGCGCTTGGGGGCTGGGAGACCCAGTACTTC
TRBV6-5	16	NA	NA	TRBJ1-1	CASSYTLRAGPTEAFF	TGTGCCAGCAGTTACACGTTAAGGGCAGGGCCCACTGAAGCTTTCTTT
TRBV6-1	15	NA	TRBD2	TRBJ2-7	CASSERWTSGSWQYF	TGTGCCAGCAGTGAAAGGTGGACTAGCGGGAGCTGGCAGTACTTC
TRBV6-4	14	NA	NA	TRBJ2-1	CASSRGTGFGEQFF	TGTGCCAGCAGTAGAGGGACTGGGTTCGGTGAGCAGTTCTTC
TRBV5-4	14	NA	NA	TRBJ1-1	CASSLRPPNTEAFF	TGTGCCAGCAGCTTGCGTCCCCCGAACACTGAAGCTTTCTTT
TRBV7-8	16	NA	NA	TRBJ1-5	CASSLESGAINQPQHF	TGTGCCAGCAGCTTAGAATCGGGGGCCATTAATCAGCCCCAGCATTTT
TRBV28	14	NA	TRBD1	TRBJ1-5	CASSPTGTNQPQHF	TGTGCCAGCAGTCCGACAGGGACCAATCAGCCCCAGCATTTT
TRBV6-5	13	NA	TRBD1	TRBJ1-2	CASSRTGRQGYTF	TGTGCCAGCAGCCGGACAGGGAGGCAAGGCTACACCTTC
TRBV30	13	NA	NA	TRBJ1-5	CAWSTGLGQPQHF	TGTGCCTGGAGTACGGGGCTGGGTCAGCCCCAGCATTTT
TRBV6-5	14	NA	NA	TRBJ2-7	CASSYADGSYEQYF	TGTGCCAGCAGTTACGCCGACGGCTCCTACGAGCAGTACTTC
TRBV27	14	NA	NA	TRBJ2-3	CASSLGPATDTQYF	TGTGCCAGCAGTTTAGGTCCTGCTACAGATACGCAGTATTTT
TRBV7-2	14	NA	TRBD1	TRBJ1-2	CASSSGQGAYGYTF	TGTGCCAGCAGCAGTGGACAGGGGGCGTATGGCTACACCTTC
TRBV5-4	15	NA	TRBD1	TRBJ1-4	CASSGWTGGEEKLFF	TGTGCCAGCAGCGGATGGACAGGGGGAGAAGAAAAACTGTTTTTT
TRBV5-1	16	NA	NA	TRBJ1-2	CASSPPGRLANYGYTF	TGCGCCAGCAGCCCACCCGGACGGTTAGCTAACTATGGCTACACCTTC
TRBV11-3	20	NA	TRBD1	TRBJ2-6	CASSLRQGVINPSGANVLTF	TGTGCCAGCAGCTTAAGGCAGGGGGTCATCAACCCTTCTGGGGCCAACGTCCTGACTTTC
TRBV4-1	14	once	NA	TRBJ2-3	CASSQDESTDTQYF	TGCGCCAGCAGCCAAGATGAATCAACAGATACGCAGTATTTT
TRBV30	12	NA	NA	TRBJ1-1	CAWRGQNTEAFF	TGTGCCTGGAGAGGCCAGAACACTGAAGCTTTCTTT
TRBV6-6	12	NA	NA	TRBJ1-4	CASSYSDTGLFF	TGTGCCAGCAGTTACTCGGACACGGGGCTGTTTTTT
TRBV28	20	NA	TRBD1	TRBJ1-2	CASSFSFLTRGQGFHYGYTF	TGTGCCAGCAGTTTCTCATTTTTAACGAGAGGACAGGGGTTTCACTATGGCTACACCTTC
TRBV2	14	NA	NA	TRBJ2-3	CASSGSVGTDTQYF	TGTGCCAGCAGTGGGAGCGTCGGCACAGATACGCAGTATTTT
TRBV5-6	16	NA	TRBD1	TRBJ1-3	CASSIQGVRSGNTIYF	TGTGCCAGCAGCATACAGGGGGTCCGCTCTGGAAACACCATATATTTT
TRBV5-1	15	NA	NA	TRBJ2-5	CASSGGASGRETQYF	TGCGCCAGCAGCGGGGGGGCTAGCGGTCGAGAGACCCAGTACTTC
TRBV7-3	13	NA	NA	TRBJ2-2	CASSLTGSGELFF	TGTGCCAGCAGCTTAACAGGGTCCGGGGAGCTGTTTTTT
TRBV11-2	12	NA	NA	TRBJ2-3	CASSFGTDTQYF	TGTGCCAGCAGCTTTGGCACAGATACGCAGTATTTT
TRBV9	13	NA	NA	TRBJ2-3	CASSRGYPDTQYF	TGTGCCAGCAGCCGAGGATATCCGGATACGCAGTATTTT
TRBV27	14	NA	TRBD2	TRBJ2-7	CASSVSGRAGEQYF	TGTGCCAGCAGTGTTAGCGGGAGGGCCGGGGAGCAGTACTTC
TRBV9	15	few	NA	TRBJ1-4	CASSIQGLEGEKLFF	TGTGCCAGCAGCATACAGGGACTGGAGGGTGAAAAACTGTTTTTT
TRBV28	11	NA	NA	TRBJ2-7	CASSLYGEQYF	TGTGCCAGCAGTCTCTATGGTGAGCAGTACTTC
TRBV18	17	NA	NA	TRBJ1-2	CASSPAREEPRLYGYTF	TGTGCCAGCTCACCAGCACGTGAAGAGCCCCGCCTCTATGGCTACACCTTC
TRBV5-6	12	NA	NA	TRBJ2-2	CASSLGAGELFF	TGTGCCAGCAGCTTAGGGGCCGGGGAGCTGTTTTTT
TRBV9	16	NA	TRBD2	TRBJ2-3	CASSVERLAGADTQYF	TGTGCCAGCAGCGTAGAGCGGCTAGCGGGCGCAGATACGCAGTATTTT
TRBV6-5	15	NA	NA	TRBJ1-2	CASSYERQVNYGYTF	TGTGCCAGCAGTTACGAACGGCAAGTTAACTATGGCTACACCTTC
TRBV6-6	15	NA	NA	TRBJ2-1	CASSASKGIYNEQFF	TGTGCCAGCAGCGCATCTAAGGGGATATACAATGAGCAGTTCTTC
TRBV4-2	14	NA	TRBD1	TRBJ1-5	CASSQDLGGRPQHF	TGTGCCAGCAGCCAAGATCTAGGGGGCCGGCCCCAGCATTTT
TRBV18	19	NA	TRBD2	TRBJ2-1	CASSPLLAGSQSSYNEQFF	TGTGCCAGCTCACCACTTCTAGCGGGATCGCAGAGCTCCTACAATGAGCAGTTCTTC
TRBV4-3	13	NA	NA	TRBJ2-7	CASSQTRSYEQYF	TGCGCCAGCAGCCAAACTAGATCCTACGAGCAGTACTTC
TRBV7-2	14	NA	TRBD1	TRBJ1-5	CASSPTGGNQPQHF	TGTGCCAGCAGCCCAACAGGGGGCAATCAGCCCCAGCATTTT
TRBV11-3	14	NA	NA	TRBJ1-6	CASSMGGRNSPLHF	TGTGCCAGCAGTATGGGGGGACGGAATTCACCCCTCCACTTT
TRBV10-3	19	NA	TRBD1	TRBJ2-2	CAISARSRLDRGDTGELFF	TGTGCCATCAGTGCCCGAAGTAGGTTGGACAGGGGTGACACCGGGGAGCTGTTTTTT
TRBV30	14	NA	NA	TRBJ2-3	CAWLRTPSTDTQYF	TGTGCCTGGCTCCGGACTCCTAGCACAGATACGCAGTATTTT
TRBV19	13	once	NA	TRBJ2-4	CASSINGNNVQYF	TGTGCCAGTAGTATCAATGGCAATAACGTTCAGTACTTC
TRBV6-6	15	NA	NA	TRBJ2-7	CASSYSRGSSYEQYF	TGTGCCAGCAGTTACTCACGGGGAAGCTCCTACGAGCAGTACTTC
TRBV7-9	16	NA	NA	TRBJ1-2	CASSLEWGRGGYGYTF	TGTGCCAGCAGCTTAGAATGGGGGCGGGGTGGCTATGGCTACACCTTC
TRBV7-9	15	NA	TRBD1	TRBJ2-7	CASSAQGASMDEQYF	TGTGCCAGCAGCGCTCAGGGGGCGTCTATGGACGAGCAGTACTTC
TRBV5-1	10	NA	NA	TRBJ1-1	CASSAGRAFF	TGCGCCAGCAGCGCGGGGCGAGCTTTCTTT
TRBV5-1	12	once	NA	TRBJ1-2	CASSNYRDGYTF	TGCGCCAGCAGCAATTACAGGGACGGCTACACCTTC
TRBV7-9	11	NA	NA	TRBJ2-2	CASSSTGELFF	TGTGCCAGCAGCTCCACCGGGGAGCTGTTTTTT
TRBV1	15	NA	NA	TRBJ2-7	CTSSHRTSGRVEQYF	TGCACCAGCAGCCACCGGACTAGCGGGAGGGTCGAGCAGTACTTC
TRBV5-6	14	NA	NA	TRBJ1-2	CASSLRNANYGYTF	TGTGCCAGCAGCTTGAGGAACGCCAACTATGGCTACACCTTC
TRBV9	17	once	TRBD2	TRBJ2-1	CASSAFWTSGENNEQFF	TGTGCCAGCAGCGCTTTTTGGACTAGCGGGGAAAACAATGAGCAGTTCTTC
TRBV5-4	17	NA	TRBD1	TRBJ1-6	CASSLGGQGRYNSPLHF	TGTGCCAGCAGCTTGGGGGGACAGGGAAGGTATAATTCACCCCTCCACTTT
TRBV5-8	12	NA	NA	TRBJ2-7	CASSLPGKEQYF	TGTGCCAGCAGCTTACCGGGGAAGGAGCAGTACTTC
TRBV28	11	NA	NA	TRBJ1-1	CASSLSTEAFF	TGTGCCAGCAGTTTAAGCACTGAAGCTTTCTTT